The source of this TCR beta chain is a study of siplizumab effects on memory and regulatory T cells. The study, taken as a whole, reports: Alloreactive sequences whose origin lay in unstimulated CD4+ memory cells were significantly reduced by siplizumab. Major contributors to the alloresponse seemed to be naive T cells, which also appeared more diverse than memory cells.

V gave up 6 bases and J gave up 6 bases; unmatched junction bases: 7. The CDR3 runs to 15 residues. Looked up from germline, CDR1 is WSHSY and CDR2 is SAAADI. TCR templates, about 10^5 per sample, were assayed. Profiling relied on immunoSEQ multiplex PCR, and the TCRdb table lists in-frame clones only, not all of them. The sample has over 70,000 clones, around 95% seen once. As for this clone: The antigen is undetermined.

The sample was CD8+ T cells sorted from blood. This sequence joins TRBV10-2 and TRBJ1-5, with TRBD1 matching over 11 bases. The TCR was taken from a human donor in good health. CDR3 DNA: TGCGCCAGCAGCGATGGACAGGGGGCAAGTCAGCCCCAGCATTTT. Its translation: CASSDGQGASQPQHF.